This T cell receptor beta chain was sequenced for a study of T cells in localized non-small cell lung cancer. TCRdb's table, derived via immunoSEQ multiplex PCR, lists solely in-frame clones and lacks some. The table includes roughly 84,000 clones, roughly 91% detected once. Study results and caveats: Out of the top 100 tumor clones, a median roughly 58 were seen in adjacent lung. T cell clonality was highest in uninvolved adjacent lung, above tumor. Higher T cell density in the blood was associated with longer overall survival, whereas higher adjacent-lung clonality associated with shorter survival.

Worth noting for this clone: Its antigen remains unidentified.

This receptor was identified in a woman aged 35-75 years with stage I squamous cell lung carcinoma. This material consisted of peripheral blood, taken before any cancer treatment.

The CDR3 loop is CASRAASISTDTQYF. The CDR3 coding sequence is TGTGCCAGCAGAGCAGCTAGCATTAGCACAGATACGCAGTATTTT. The chain links TRBV27 to TRBJ2-3, with a tentative D call TRBD2 (5 bases). Deletions cut 6 bases from V and 0 bases from J, with 13 bases between. The CDR3 contains 15 residues. Per germline, CDR1 MNHEY and CDR2 SMNVEV (reference sequence).